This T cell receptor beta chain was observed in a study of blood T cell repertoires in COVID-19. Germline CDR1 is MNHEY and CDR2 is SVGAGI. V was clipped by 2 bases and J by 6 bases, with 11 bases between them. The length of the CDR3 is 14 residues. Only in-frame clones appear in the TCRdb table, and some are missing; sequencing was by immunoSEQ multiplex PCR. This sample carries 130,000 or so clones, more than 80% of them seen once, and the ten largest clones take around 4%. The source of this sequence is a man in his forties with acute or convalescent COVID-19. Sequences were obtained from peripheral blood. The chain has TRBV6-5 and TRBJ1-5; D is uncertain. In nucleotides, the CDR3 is TGTGCCAGCAGTTACGCAGGACGGGGTCAGCCCCAGCATTTT. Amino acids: CASSYAGRGQPQHF.